This T cell receptor beta chain was sequenced for a study of shared clonotypes between healthy human individuals. Whole-study findings and limits: Since donors were few, the genetic and exposure-history diversity represented was limited.

The sample holds one count of this clone. Its antigen is still unknown. There are 16 residues in the CDR3. The V gene's germline CDR1 is SGDLS and CDR2 YYNGEE. V was pared by 4 bases and J by 3 bases, with 16 bases between. Clones were sequenced by immunoSEQ multiplex PCR, and TCRdb holds only the in-frame ones, with some missing. The table has some 95,000 clones, 68% seen once. The sample consisted of memory CD8+ T cells sorted from blood. As to subset: CD45RO+ cells pooled with CCR7-negative TemRA cells. The TCR comes from a man aged 30 to 45 in good health. The chain joins TRBV9 to TRBJ2-2; no firm D call. CDR3 sequence (DNA): TGTGCCAGCAGCTTCCTCGGCAATAGGGACACCGGGGAGCTGTTTTTT. It is translated as CASSFLGNRDTGELFF.